Below, 19 T cell receptor beta chains from the same sample are listed, as sequenced in a study of cytomegalovirus exposure and HLA in healthy donors. Libraries were prepared by immunoSEQ multiplex PCR; TCRdb keeps only in-frame clonotypes and omits some of them. The table has hundreds of thousands of clones, roughly 91% seen once. The specimen was PBMCs. These receptors were obtained from a woman aged 18 to 35 in good health and CMV-seropositive.

The V call is TRBV6-5, the J call TRBJ1-1; tentatively, D is TRBD1 (5 bases). From germline, CDR1 is MNHEY and CDR2 SVGAGI. Deletions cut 2 bases from V and 11 bases from J, with 12 bases between. CDR3 length: 12 residues. CDR3 coding DNA: TGTGCCAGCAGTTACGGGGGGATTGAGGCTTTCTTT. Amino acid sequence: CASSYGGIEAFF.

This clone was recorded only once. The chain uses TRBV18 and TRBJ1-5; D unclear. Germline assignment: CDR1 KGHSH and CDR2 LQKENI. The ends were cut back, 5 bases at V and 0 bases at J, with 8 bases in the middle. This CDR3 region has 14 residues. For the CDR3, the DNA is TGTGCCAGCTCAAGTCAGAATAGCAATCAGCCCCAGCATTTT. The encoded protein is CASSSQNSNQPQHF.

The chain employs TRBV19 and TRBJ2-1; the D gene is possibly TRBD1 (5 bases). The CDR3 length is 16 residues. The germline V and J ends were trimmed by 2 bases and 0 bases, with 11 bases remaining between them. Germline values: CDR1 LNHDA, CDR2 SQIVND (reference sequence). For the CDR3, the DNA is TGTGCCAGTAGTATAACAGGCGGACGCTCCTACAATGAGCAGTTCTTC. It is translated as CASSITGGRSYNEQFF.

This clone was seen once. The chain is built from TRBV19 and TRBJ2-1; no clear D gene. V lost 3 bases to trimming and J lost 1 base, with 4 bases between them. Germline CDR1 LNHDA, CDR2 SQIVND (reference sequence). The CDR3 is made up of 13 amino acids. The CDR3 loop reads CASSISSYNEQFF. The CDR3 DNA follows: TGTGCCAGTAGTATCTCGTCCTACAATGAGCAGTTCTTC.

V gene TRBV6-1 combines with J gene TRBJ2-7; TRBD2 aligns across 9 bases. CDR1 is MNHNS, CDR2 SASEGT, per germline. J gave up 5 bases and V 7 bases, and 9 bases lay outside the gene matches. The CDR3 has 14 residues. CDR3 amino acids: CASTFGSGSHEQYF. The CDR3 bases are TGTGCCAGCACTTTCGGTAGCGGGAGCCACGAGCAGTACTTC.

The chain joins TRBV10-3 to TRBJ1-1, with 9 bases matching TRBD1. This CDR3 region has 14 residues. Germline CDR1 reads ENHRY; CDR2 reads SYGVKD. V trimming: 5 bases; J trimming: 1 base; junction bases outside the gene matches: 2. CDR3 sequence (DNA): TGTGCCATCAGTACGACAGGGGGGAACACTGAAGCTTTCTTT. The encoded protein is CAISTTGGNTEAFF.

This chain connects TRBV7-9 to TRBJ1-3, with D perhaps TRBD1 (6 bases). The CDR3 runs to 15 residues. CDR1 SEHNR and CDR2 FQNEAQ come from the germline V gene (reference sequence). With 5 bases removed from V and 0 bases from J, the gap between germline ends came to 11 bases. CDR3 DNA: TGTGCCAGCAGCGTGGTAGGGGGCTCTGGAAACACCATATATTTT. The encoded protein is CASSVVGGSGNTIYF. Full variable domain (rest looked up from reference TRBV7-9 and TRBJ1-3): DTGVSQNPRHKITKRGQNVTFRCDPISEHNRLYWYRQTLGQGPEFLTYFQNEAQLEKSRLLSDRFSAERPKGSFSTLEIQRTEQGDSAMYLCASSVVGGSGNTIYFGEGSWLTVV.

This clone was counted once. This chain links TRBV19 with TRBJ2-2; D remains ambiguous. Trimming cost V 3 bases and J 6 bases, with 14 bases left between them. The germline V gene has CDR1 LNHDA and CDR2 SQIVND (reference sequence). The length of the CDR3 is 15 residues. CDR3 coding DNA: TGTGCCAGTAGTATCACGGGTTCTTCGGCCGGGGAGCTGTTTTTT. This gives the protein CASSITGSSAGELFF. Variable domain in full (rest from reference TRBV19 and TRBJ2-2): DGGITQSPKYLFRKEGQNVTLSCEQNLNHDAMYWYRQDPGQGLRLIYYSQIVNDFQKGDIAEGYSVSREKKESFPLTVTSAQKNPTAFYLCASSITGSSAGELFFGEGSRLTVL.

The chain joins TRBV5-8 to TRBJ1-2; 8 bases agree with TRBD1. The CDR3 length is 13 residues. Germline V CDR1 and CDR2: SGHTS, YDEGEE. Unmatched junction bases numbered 4, after V lost 4 bases and J lost 5 bases. This chain's CDR3 is CASSPGQAYGYTF. The CDR3 region has the DNA TGTGCCAGCAGCCCGGGACAGGCGTATGGCTACACCTTC. Variable domain in full (rest from reference TRBV5-8 and TRBJ1-2): EAGVTQSPTHLIKTRGQQATLRCSPISGHTSVYWYQQALGLGLQFLLWYDEGEERNRGNFPPRFSGRQFPNYSSELNVNALELEDSALYLCASSPGQAYGYTFGSGTRLTVV.

V is TRBV7-8 and J is TRBJ2-3; D gene uncertain. CDR3 length: 13 residues. Germline CDR1 and CDR2: SGHVS and FQNEAQ. V lost 0 bases, J lost 6 bases, and 7 bases lay in between. CDR3 residues: CASSLAEDDTQYF. For the CDR3, the DNA is TGTGCCAGCAGCTTAGCCGAGGATGATACGCAGTATTTT.

J is TRBJ1-1 and V is TRBV2; D perhaps matches TRBD1 (5 bases). Deletions cut 11 bases from V and 5 bases from J, with 21 bases between. Germline values: CDR1 SNHLY, CDR2 FYNNEI. The CDR3 loop spans 14 amino acids. This chain's CDR3 is CASQGQGARTEAFF. DNA of the CDR3: TGTGCCTCACAAGGACAAGGGGCGAGGACTGAAGCTTTCTTT.

The rearrangement uses TRBV29-1 and TRBJ1-1, with D maybe TRBD1 (6 bases). Germline V gene lookup returns CDR1 SQVTM and CDR2 ANQGSEA. The CDR3 length is 14 residues. V was pared by 3 bases and J by 1 base, with 12 bases between. CDR3 amino acids: CSVDQGTRNTEAFF. In DNA, the CDR3 is TGCAGCGTTGATCAGGGGACGAGGAACACTGAAGCTTTCTTT. The whole variable domain, filled in from reference TRBV29-1 and TRBJ1-1, reads SAVISQKPSRDICQRGTSLTIQCQVDSQVTMMFWYRQQPGQSLTLIATANQGSEATYESGFVIDKFPISRPNLTFSTLTVSNMSPEDSSIYLCSVDQGTRNTEAFFGQGTRLTVV.

V gene TRBV28 combines with J gene TRBJ1-5; possibly TRBD1 for D (5 bases). Trimming cost V 6 bases and J 1 base, with 16 bases left between them. Germline assignment: CDR1 MDHEN and CDR2 SYDVKM. The CDR3 is 16 residues long. CDR3 DNA: TGTGCCAGCAGCCTTGGGGGGATTGGAAGCAATCAGCCCCAGCATTTT. This encodes CASSLGGIGSNQPQHF.

The table lists this clone with a few counts. This chain joins TRBV4-2 and TRBJ2-7, with TRBD2 matching over 7 bases. V lost 1 base to trimming and J lost 2 bases; unmatched junction nucleotides: 2. CDR3 size: 14 residues. Germline loops: CDR1 LGHNA, CDR2 YNFKEQ. The CDR3 region is CASSQGGSAYEQYF. DNA of the CDR3: TGTGCCAGCAGCCAAGGCGGGAGTGCCTACGAGCAGTACTTC.

This clone came up once. The chain has TRBV9 and TRBJ1-2; the match to TRBD1 covers 8 bases. V shed 2 bases, J shed 3 bases, and the junction held 3 bases outside the gene matches. The germline V gene has CDR1 SGDLS and CDR2 YYNGEE. The CDR3 has 14 residues. The CDR3 protein is CASSVRGQDYGYTF. CDR3 coding DNA: TGTGCCAGCAGCGTCAGGGGGCAGGACTATGGCTACACCTTC.

The rearrangement joins TRBV19 to TRBJ2-1; D possibly corresponds to TRBD2 (6 bases). Trimming shortened V by 9 bases and J by 4 bases, and 10 bases separated the two germline ends. Germline lookup yields CDR1 LNHDA and CDR2 SQIVND (reference sequence). CDR3 size: 12 residues. The CDR3 sequence: CASTGGYNEQFF. The CDR3 DNA follows: TGTGCCAGCACCGGGGGTTACAATGAGCAGTTCTTC. Full variable domain (remainder filled in from reference TRBV19 and TRBJ2-1): DGGITQSPKYLFRKEGQNVTLSCEQNLNHDAMYWYRQDPGQGLRLIYYSQIVNDFQKGDIAEGYSVSREKKESFPLTVTSAQKNPTAFYLCASTGGYNEQFFGPGTRLTVL.

The chain employs TRBV5-1 and TRBJ2-2; tentatively, D is TRBD2 (5 bases). V lost 0 bases to trimming and J lost 7 bases, with 10 bases between them. Germline CDR1 and CDR2: SGHRS and YFSETQ. This CDR3 region has 14 residues. The CDR3 DNA sequence: TGCGCCAGCAGCTTGGCAGAGGGATTCGGGGAGCTGTTTTTT. As protein: CASSLAEGFGELFF.

The chain employs TRBV28 and TRBJ1-5; 8 nucleotides line up with TRBD1. Trimming at V came to 4 bases and at J to 4 bases, leaving 9 bases not matched to a gene. Looked up from germline, CDR1 is MDHEN and CDR2 is SYDVKM. The CDR3 length is 16 residues. CDR3 in amino acids: CASSSGQGGLNQPQHF. CDR3 in DNA: TGTGCCAGCAGTTCCGGACAGGGCGGGTTAAATCAGCCCCAGCATTTT. Full variable domain (missing parts from reference TRBV28 and TRBJ1-5): DVKVTQSSRYLVKRTGEKVFLECVQDMDHENMFWYRQDPGLGLRLIYFSYDVKMKEKGDIPEGYSVSREKKERFSLILESASTNQTSMYLCASSSGQGGLNQPQHFGDGTRLSIL.

CDR3 in amino acids: CGLEDAYGYTF. In DNA form, the CDR3 reads TGCGGACTTGAAGACGCCTATGGCTACACCTTC. The rearrangement joins TRBV20-1 to TRBJ1-2; D is unclear. The CDR3 contains 11 residues. Germline V lookup: CDR1 DFQATT, CDR2 SNEGSKA (reference sequence).